The 15 T cell receptor beta chains reported below all come from one sample, sequenced in a study of OX40 agonist ivuxolimab in advanced cancers. Profiled with immunoSEQ multiplex PCR; TCRdb holds only in-frame clones, not every one. The data hold some 60,000 clones, with more than 80% observed a single time. The sample consisted of CD4+ or CD8+ T cells sorted from blood, taken in a trial of the OX40 agonist ivuxolimab. Receptors originate from an adult with an advanced solid tumor such as melanoma, head and neck, liver or kidney cancer.

In its sample, this clone was seen a few times. This chain joins TRBV6-1 and TRBJ2-3; 7 bases fit TRBD2. Losses at the gene ends were 4 bases for V and 4 bases for J; bases not matched to a gene: 8. CDR1 MNHNS and CDR2 SASEGT come from the germline V gene. This CDR3 contains 15 residues. The CDR3 nucleotides read TGTGCCAGCAGTGCATGGCTAGCGGTCTCAGATACGCAGTATTTT. Its protein product is CASSAWLAVSDTQYF.

CDR3 DNA sequence: TGTGCCAGCAGTTTGCGGGTGCAAGGAAACATTCAGTACTTC. This translates into CASSLRVQGNIQYF. This chain uses TRBV27 with TRBJ2-4; D is perhaps TRBD2 (5 bases). CDR1 is MNHEY and CDR2 is SMNVEV in the germline V gene (reference sequence). V was pared by 3 bases and J by 6 bases, with 12 bases between. This CDR3 region has 14 residues.

About this clone itself: Other DNA sequences from this sample encode an identical CDR3 as well. The chain uses TRBV5-6 and TRBJ2-5; possibly TRBD2 for D (6 bases). The CDR3 is 13 residues long. Trimming removed 2 bases at V and 3 bases at J, with 8 bases between. CDR1 is SGHDT, CDR2 YYEEEE, per germline. This CDR3 reads CASSFSGEETQYF. In nucleotides, the CDR3 is TGTGCCAGCAGCTTCTCGGGGGAAGAGACCCAGTACTTC. Based on the CDR3 plus reference TRBV5-6 and TRBJ2-5, the full variable domain is DAGVTQSPTHLIKTRGQQVTLRCSPKSGHDTVSWYQQALGQGPQFIFQYYEEEERQRGNFPDRFSGHQFPNYSSELNVNALLLGDSALYLCASSFSGEETQYFGPGTRLLVL.

The gene calls are TRBV7-2 and TRBJ1-1, with TRBD1 matching over 7 bases. In germline, CDR1 is SGHTA, CDR2 FQGNSA. CDR3 size: 15 residues. The V segment lost 4 bases and the J segment 1 base; nucleotides outside the gene matches: 6. The CDR3 is CASSSTGTENTEAFF. For the CDR3, the DNA is TGTGCCAGCAGCTCAACCGGGACAGAGAACACTGAAGCTTTCTTT.

This chain uses TRBV28 with TRBJ2-7; D ambiguous. The CDR3 contains 13 residues. Germline CDR1 MDHEN, CDR2 SYDVKM. Trimming took off 4 bases at V and 7 bases at J, with 14 bases between the two ends. CDR3 amino acids: CASSSSPMVEQYF. For the CDR3, the DNA is TGTGCCAGCAGTTCAAGCCCCATGGTGGAGCAGTACTTC.

The chain joins TRBV6-5 to TRBJ1-2; TRBD1 is a possible D gene (6 bases). The CDR3 contains 14 residues. V lost 5 bases, J lost 2 bases, and 12 bases lay in between. CDR1 is MNHEY and CDR2 is SVGAGI in the germline V gene. CDR3 DNA: TGTGCCAGCAGTCAATACAGGGAGAACTATGGCTACACCTTC. Its protein is CASSQYRENYGYTF.

The V and J genes are TRBV18 and TRBJ2-1; 8 nucleotides align to TRBD2. V trimming: 3 bases; J trimming: 7 bases; junction bases outside the gene matches: 8. From germline, CDR1 is KGHSH and CDR2 LQKENI. The CDR3 runs 15 residues. CDR3 coding DNA: TGTGCCAGCTCACCCGGGACTAGTTGGGGGAATGAGCAGTTCTTC. This encodes CASSPGTSWGNEQFF.

V and J are TRBV28 and TRBJ1-4; the match to TRBD1 covers 7 bases. CDR3 size: 13 residues. The V and J ends lost 10 bases and 9 bases, in that order; junction bases with no gene match: 11. Germline V gene lookup returns CDR1 MDHEN and CDR2 SYDVKM. The CDR3 sequence: CATEGNRGQKLFF. DNA of the CDR3: TGTGCCACCGAAGGGAACAGGGGACAAAAACTGTTTTTT. Full variable domain (rest looked up from reference TRBV28 and TRBJ1-4): DVKVTQSSRYLVKRTGEKVFLECVQDMDHENMFWYRQDPGLGLRLIYFSYDVKMKEKGDIPEGYSVSREKKERFSLILESASTNQTSMYLCATEGNRGQKLFFGSGTQLSVL.

This clone was counted a few times. Since no conserved phenylalanine or tryptophan closes the CDR3, a read error is the likely cause. It is unclear where the CDR3 begins or ends on the DNA, so no DNA is shown, and the CDR3 is as TCRdb lists it. The chain joins TRBV7-8 to TRBJ1-3. Including both end residues, the CDR3 is 8 amino acids long. The germline V gene has CDR1 SGHVS and CDR2 FQNEAQ. The CDR3 sequence: CASSHPAE.

This chain joins TRBV28 and TRBJ2-3; 7 positions match TRBD1. This CDR3 spans 15 amino acids. The germline CDR1 and CDR2 sequences are MDHEN and SYDVKM. V lost 2 bases and J lost 1; bases outside the gene matches: 3. The CDR3 DNA is TGTGCCAGCAGTTTAAGGGGGCTTGGCACAGATACGCAGTATTTT. This encodes CASSLRGLGTDTQYF. Based on the CDR3 plus reference TRBV28 and TRBJ2-3, the full variable domain is DVKVTQSSRYLVKRTGEKVFLECVQDMDHENMFWYRQDPGLGLRLIYFSYDVKMKEKGDIPEGYSVSREKKERFSLILESASTNQTSMYLCASSLRGLGTDTQYFGPGTRLTVL.

This chain links TRBV28 with TRBJ2-1; 8 bases match TRBD2. CDR1 MDHEN and CDR2 SYDVKM come from the germline V gene. This CDR3 region has 16 residues. Trimming took 5 bases from V and 8 from J; bases not matched to a gene: 14. The CDR3 spells CASSTRAGGLLDEQFF. CDR3 DNA sequence: TGTGCCAGCAGTACCCGGGCGGGGGGCTTGTTGGATGAGCAGTTCTTC.

The rearrangement joins TRBV28 to TRBJ2-5; 7 nucleotides line up with TRBD2. The end of the DNA is better explained by TRBJ2-7, so the J call may be wrong. The CDR3 is made up of 15 amino acids. Germline assignment: CDR1 MDHEN and CDR2 SYDVKM. CDR3 nucleotides: TGTGCCAGCAGGAGGACGGGCGGGAGCTTCCCCGAGCAGTACTTC. The encoded protein is CASRRTGGSFPEQYF.

This clone came up a few times. V is TRBV7-8 and J is TRBJ2-6, with 8 bases lining up with TRBD1. CDR3 length: 17 amino acids. V shed 4 bases and J 0 bases; nucleotides not matched to a gene: 5. Germline V gene data show CDR1 as SGHVS and CDR2 as FQNEAQ. The CDR3 loop reads CASSSRDRSSGANVLTF. The CDR3 DNA reads as TGTGCCAGCAGCTCCCGGGACAGGAGCTCTGGGGCCAACGTCCTGACTTTC.

The CDR3 loop is CASSYGLTWNNEQFF. The CDR3 DNA reads TGTGCCAGCAGTTACGGTCTGACATGGAACAATGAGCAGTTCTTC. This rearrangement joins TRBV6-5 to TRBJ2-1; no reliable D call. Germline lookup yields CDR1 MNHEY and CDR2 SVGAGI. V was cut by 2 bases and J by 5 bases, with 13 bases left in between. The CDR3 consists of 15 residues.

This chain uses TRBV6-5 with TRBJ2-5; 9 bases map to TRBD1. The trim removed 4 bases at V and 2 bases at J, leaving 5 bases unmatched. The CDR3 length is 15 residues. CDR1 and CDR2 from the germline V gene are MNHEY and SVGAGI. The CDR3 bases are TGTGCCAGCAGTTCCTCGGGGACAGGGCAAGAGACCCAGTACTTC. It encodes CASSSSGTGQETQYF.